This record looks at one T cell receptor beta chain sequence and its context. Its cognate antigen is unknown. The assay was immunoSEQ multiplex PCR, and TCRdb's table has in-frame clones only and misses some. Among 95,000 to 130,000 clones listed, 80% to 90% were seen once. This specimen comes from a study of T cell responses to AZD1222 COVID-19 vaccine. General study results and limits: Variant regions that are unmutated are reportedly the target of nearly half of spike-specific TCRs. The number of AZD1222 recipients seropositive at baseline was only five or six.

CDR1 is LGHNA and CDR2 is YNFKEQ in the germline V gene. Trimming took off 0 bases at V and 1 base at J, with 6 bases between the two ends. The CDR3 spans 14 residues. This chain joins TRBV4-2 and TRBJ1-1; D gene unclear. The source was peripheral blood, collected on day 0 of MenACWY control vaccination. This TCR was sampled from an adult in good health. CDR3 loop: CASSQDLSNTEAFF. The CDR3 bases are TGTGCCAGCAGCCAAGATCTCTCGAACACTGAAGCTTTCTTT.